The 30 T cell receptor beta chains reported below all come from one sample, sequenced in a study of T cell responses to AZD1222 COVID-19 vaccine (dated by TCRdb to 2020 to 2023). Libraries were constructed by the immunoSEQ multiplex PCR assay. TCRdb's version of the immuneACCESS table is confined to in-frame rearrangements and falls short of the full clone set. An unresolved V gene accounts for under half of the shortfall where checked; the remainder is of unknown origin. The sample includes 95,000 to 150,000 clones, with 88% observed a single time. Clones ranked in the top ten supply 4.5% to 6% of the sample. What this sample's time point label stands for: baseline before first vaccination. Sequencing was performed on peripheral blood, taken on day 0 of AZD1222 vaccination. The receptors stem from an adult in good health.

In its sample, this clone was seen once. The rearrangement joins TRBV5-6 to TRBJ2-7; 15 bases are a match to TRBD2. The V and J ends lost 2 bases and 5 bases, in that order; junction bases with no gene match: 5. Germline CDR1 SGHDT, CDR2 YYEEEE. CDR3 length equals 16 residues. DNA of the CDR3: TGTGCCAGCAGCTTTGGACTAGCGGGAGGGCCCCACGAGCAGTACTTC. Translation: CASSFGLAGGPHEQYF.

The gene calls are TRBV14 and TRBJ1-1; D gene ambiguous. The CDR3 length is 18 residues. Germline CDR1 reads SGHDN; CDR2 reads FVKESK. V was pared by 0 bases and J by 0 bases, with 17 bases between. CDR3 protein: CASSQEQYGPGLNTEAFF. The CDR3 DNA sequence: TGTGCCAGCAGCCAAGAACAGTATGGGCCGGGCCTGAACACTGAAGCTTTCTTT.

CDR3 region: CASSLMTSGGNTIYF. Here the CDR3 DNA reads TGTGCCAGCAGCTTAATGACCAGCGGGGGAAACACCATATATTTT. The V gene is TRBV7-2, the J gene TRBJ1-3; D gene ambiguous. Germline values: CDR1 SGHTA, CDR2 FQGNSA. This CDR3 is built from 15 residues. V lost 2 bases, J lost 4 bases, and 12 bases lay in between.

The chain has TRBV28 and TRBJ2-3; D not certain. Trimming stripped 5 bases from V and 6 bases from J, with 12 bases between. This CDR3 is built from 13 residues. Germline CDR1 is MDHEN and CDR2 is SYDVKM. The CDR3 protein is CASSLSILDTQYF. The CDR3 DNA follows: TGTGCCAGCAGTCTATCGATCTTGGATACGCAGTATTTT. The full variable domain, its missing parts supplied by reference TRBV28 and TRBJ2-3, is DVKVTQSSRYLVKRTGEKVFLECVQDMDHENMFWYRQDPGLGLRLIYFSYDVKMKEKGDIPEGYSVSREKKERFSLILESASTNQTSMYLCASSLSILDTQYFGPGTRLTVL.

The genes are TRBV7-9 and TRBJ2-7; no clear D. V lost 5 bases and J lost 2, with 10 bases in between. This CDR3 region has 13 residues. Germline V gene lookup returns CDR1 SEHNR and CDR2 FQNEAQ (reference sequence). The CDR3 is CASSLTAPYEQYF. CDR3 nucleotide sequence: TGTGCCAGCAGCCTGACCGCCCCCTACGAGCAGTACTTC.

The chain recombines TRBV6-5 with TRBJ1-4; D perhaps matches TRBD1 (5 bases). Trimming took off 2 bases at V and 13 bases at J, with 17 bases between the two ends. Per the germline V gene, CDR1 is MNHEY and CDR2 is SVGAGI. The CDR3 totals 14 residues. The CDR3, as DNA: TGTGCCAGCAGTTACGACATTGGGGGAAAGGGACTGTTTTTT. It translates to CASSYDIGGKGLFF.

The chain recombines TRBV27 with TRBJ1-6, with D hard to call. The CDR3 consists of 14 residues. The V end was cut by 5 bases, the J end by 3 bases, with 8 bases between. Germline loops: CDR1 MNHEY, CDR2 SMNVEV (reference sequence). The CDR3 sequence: CASSPKVYNSPLHF. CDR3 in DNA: TGTGCCAGCAGTCCCAAAGTCTATAATTCACCCCTCCACTTT.

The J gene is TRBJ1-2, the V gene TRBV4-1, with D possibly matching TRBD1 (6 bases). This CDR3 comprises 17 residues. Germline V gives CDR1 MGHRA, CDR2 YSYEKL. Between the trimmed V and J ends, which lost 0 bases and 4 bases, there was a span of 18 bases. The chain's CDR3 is CASSQDRSQGVSYGYTF. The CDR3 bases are TGCGCCAGCAGCCAAGATCGGTCACAGGGTGTAAGCTATGGCTACACCTTC.

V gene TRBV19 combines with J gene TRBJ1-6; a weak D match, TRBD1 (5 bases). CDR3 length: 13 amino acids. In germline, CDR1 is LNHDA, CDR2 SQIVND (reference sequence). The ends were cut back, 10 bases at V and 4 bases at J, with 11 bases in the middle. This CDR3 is CATRRGYNSPLHF. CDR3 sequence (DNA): TGTGCCACCCGACGGGGGTATAATTCACCCCTCCACTTT.

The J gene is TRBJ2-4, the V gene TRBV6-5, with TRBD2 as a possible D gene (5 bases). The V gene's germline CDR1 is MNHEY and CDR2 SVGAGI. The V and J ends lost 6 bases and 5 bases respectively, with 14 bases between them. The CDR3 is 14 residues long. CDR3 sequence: CASRSEGLQNIQYF. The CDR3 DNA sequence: TGTGCCAGCAGATCAGAGGGTCTCCAAAACATTCAGTACTTC.

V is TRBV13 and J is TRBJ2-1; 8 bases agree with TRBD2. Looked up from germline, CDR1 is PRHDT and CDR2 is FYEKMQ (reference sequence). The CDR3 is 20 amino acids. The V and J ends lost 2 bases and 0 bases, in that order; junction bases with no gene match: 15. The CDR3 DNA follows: TGTGCCAGCAGCTTAAGCAGCGGGGGCCAGACGGCGAGCTCCTACAATGAGCAGTTCTTC. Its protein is CASSLSSGGQTASSYNEQFF.

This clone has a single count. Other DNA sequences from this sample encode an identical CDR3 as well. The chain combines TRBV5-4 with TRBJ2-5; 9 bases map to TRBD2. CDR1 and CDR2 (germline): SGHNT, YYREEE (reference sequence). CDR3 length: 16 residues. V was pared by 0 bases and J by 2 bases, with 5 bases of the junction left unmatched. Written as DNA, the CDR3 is TGTGCCAGCAGCTTGGGGGGAGCGGGGGGTCAAGAGACCCAGTACTTC. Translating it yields CASSLGGAGGQETQYF. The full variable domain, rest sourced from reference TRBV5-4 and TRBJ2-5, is ETGVTQSPTHLIKTRGQQVTLRCSSQSGHNTVSWYQQALGQGPQFIFQYYREEENGRGNFPPRFSGLQFPNYSSELNVNALELDDSALYLCASSLGGAGGQETQYFGPGTRLLVL.

CDR3 nucleotides: TGTGCCAGCAGCGCCTCCACTCCGGACAGGCTCTCCTACGAGCAGTACTTC. Protein product: CASSASTPDRLSYEQYF. This chain uses TRBV13 with TRBJ2-7; 7 bases line up with TRBD1. Germline V gene data show CDR1 as PRHDT and CDR2 as FYEKMQ (reference sequence). The CDR3 length is 17 residues. V was pared by 5 bases and J by 0 bases, with 13 bases of the junction left unmatched. The whole variable domain, filled in from reference TRBV13 and TRBJ2-7, reads AAGVIQSPRHLIKEKRETATLKCYPIPRHDTVYWYQQGPGQDPQFLISFYEKMQSDKGSIPDRFSAQQFSDYHSELNMSSLELGDSALYFCASSASTPDRLSYEQYFGPGTRLTVT.

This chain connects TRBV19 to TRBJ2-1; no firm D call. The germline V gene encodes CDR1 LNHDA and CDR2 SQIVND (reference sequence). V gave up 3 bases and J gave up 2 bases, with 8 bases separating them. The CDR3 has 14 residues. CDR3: CASSIDNPYNEQFF. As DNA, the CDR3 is TGTGCCAGTAGTATCGACAATCCCTACAATGAGCAGTTCTTC.

CDR3 protein: CASSLAETQYF. The CDR3 bases are TGTGCCAGCAGCTTGGCCGAGACCCAGTACTTC. The chain uses TRBV11-2 and TRBJ2-5; D call uncertain. The CDR3 is made up of 11 amino acids. Trimming left V 3 bases short and J 5 bases short, with 4 bases between. Per germline, CDR1 SGHAT and CDR2 FQNNGV.

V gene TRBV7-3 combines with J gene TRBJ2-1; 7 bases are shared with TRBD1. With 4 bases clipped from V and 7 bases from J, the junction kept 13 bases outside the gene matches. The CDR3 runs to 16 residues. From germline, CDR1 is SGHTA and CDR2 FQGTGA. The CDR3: CASSSPETDRRNEQFF. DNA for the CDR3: TGTGCCAGCAGCTCCCCAGAAACGGACAGGAGGAATGAGCAGTTCTTC.

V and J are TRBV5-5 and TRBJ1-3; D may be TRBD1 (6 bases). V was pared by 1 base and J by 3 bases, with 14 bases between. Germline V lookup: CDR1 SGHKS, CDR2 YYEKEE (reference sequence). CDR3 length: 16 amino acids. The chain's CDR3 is CASSLSWTALGNTIYF. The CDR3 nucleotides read TGTGCCAGCAGCTTGTCTTGGACAGCCCTTGGAAACACCATATATTTT.

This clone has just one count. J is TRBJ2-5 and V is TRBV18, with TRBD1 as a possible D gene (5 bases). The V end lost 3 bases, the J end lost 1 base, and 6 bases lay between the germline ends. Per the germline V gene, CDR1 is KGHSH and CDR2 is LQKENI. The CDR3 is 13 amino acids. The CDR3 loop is CASSPRGQETQYF. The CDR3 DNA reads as TGTGCCAGCTCACCTAGGGGCCAAGAGACCCAGTACTTC. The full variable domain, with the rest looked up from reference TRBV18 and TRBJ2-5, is NAGVMQNPRHLVRRRGQEARLRCSPMKGHSHVYWYRQLPEEGLKFMVYLQKENIIDESGMPKERFSAEFPKEGPSILRIQQVVRGDSAAYFCASSPRGQETQYFGPGTRLLVL.

The DNA for the CDR3 is TGTGCCAGCACCAGACAGGGAATCAACACCGGGGAGCTGTTTTTT. It is translated as CASTRQGINTGELFF. V usage is TRBV6-5 and J usage is TRBJ2-2; 7 positions match TRBD1. Germline-derived CDR1 and CDR2 are MNHEY and SVGAGI. Germline trimming cut 7 bases from V and 2 bases from J; bases unmatched to any gene: 7. The length of the CDR3 is 15 residues.

The CDR3 bases are TGTGCCAGCAGCCCCACCGTGGGGACAGGGGTGGCAGTAGGCTATGGCTACACCTTC. It is translated as CASSPTVGTGVAVGYGYTF. V usage is TRBV3-1 (or the pseudogene TRBV3-2) and J usage is TRBJ1-2; 10 bases align to TRBD1. CDR1 is LGHDT and CDR2 is YNNKEL in the germline V gene (reference sequence). The CDR3 totals 19 residues. Trimming cost V 4 bases and J 4 bases; bases outside gene matches: 18.

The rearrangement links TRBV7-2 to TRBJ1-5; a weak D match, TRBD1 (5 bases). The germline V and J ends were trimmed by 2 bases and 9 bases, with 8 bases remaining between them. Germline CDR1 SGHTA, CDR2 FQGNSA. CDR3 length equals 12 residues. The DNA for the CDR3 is TGTGCCAGCAGCTTAATGAGGGGGCCCCAGCATTTT. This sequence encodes CASSLMRGPQHF.

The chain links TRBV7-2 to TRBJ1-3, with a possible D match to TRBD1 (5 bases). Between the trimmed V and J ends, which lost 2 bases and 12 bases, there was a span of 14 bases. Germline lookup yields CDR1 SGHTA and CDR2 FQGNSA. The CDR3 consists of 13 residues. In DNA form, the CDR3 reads TGTGCCAGCAGCTTAATGGGGCTCAACGACATATATTTT. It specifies CASSLMGLNDIYF.

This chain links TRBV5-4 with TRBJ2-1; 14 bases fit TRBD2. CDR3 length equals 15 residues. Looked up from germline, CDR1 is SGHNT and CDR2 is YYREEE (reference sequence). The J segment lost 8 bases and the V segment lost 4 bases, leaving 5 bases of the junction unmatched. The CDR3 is CASSEGTSGSDEQFF. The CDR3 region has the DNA TGTGCCAGCAGCGAGGGGACTAGCGGGAGTGATGAGCAGTTCTTC.

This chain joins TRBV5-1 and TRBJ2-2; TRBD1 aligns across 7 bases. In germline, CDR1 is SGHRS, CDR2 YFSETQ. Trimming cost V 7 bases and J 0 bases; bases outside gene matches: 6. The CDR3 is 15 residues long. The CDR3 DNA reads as TGCGCCAGCTTCTCAGGGACAGCGAACACCGGGGAGCTGTTTTTT. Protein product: CASFSGTANTGELFF.

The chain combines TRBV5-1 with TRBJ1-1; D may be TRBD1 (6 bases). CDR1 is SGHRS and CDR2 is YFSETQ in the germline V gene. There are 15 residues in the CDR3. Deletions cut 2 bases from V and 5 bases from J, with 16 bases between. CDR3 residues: CASSFPPDTGTEAFF. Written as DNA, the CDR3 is TGCGCCAGCAGCTTTCCTCCAGATACAGGGACTGAAGCTTTCTTT.

CDR3 residues: CASSDQSGPLGSTDTQYF. As DNA, the CDR3 is TGTGCCAGCAGTGACCAGTCCGGACCACTCGGTTCCACAGATACGCAGTATTTT. This rearrangement joins TRBV2 to TRBJ2-3, with no clear D. This CDR3 has 18 amino acids. Germline V gene data show CDR1 as SNHLY and CDR2 as FYNNEI. V shed 3 bases and J shed 2 bases, with 21 bases lying between them.

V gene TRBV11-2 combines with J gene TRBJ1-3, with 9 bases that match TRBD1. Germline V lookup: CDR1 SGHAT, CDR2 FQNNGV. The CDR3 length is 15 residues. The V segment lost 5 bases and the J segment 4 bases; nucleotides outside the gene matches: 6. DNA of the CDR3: TGTGCCAGCAGCCCGGACAGGGGACCCGGAAACACCATATATTTT. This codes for CASSPDRGPGNTIYF.

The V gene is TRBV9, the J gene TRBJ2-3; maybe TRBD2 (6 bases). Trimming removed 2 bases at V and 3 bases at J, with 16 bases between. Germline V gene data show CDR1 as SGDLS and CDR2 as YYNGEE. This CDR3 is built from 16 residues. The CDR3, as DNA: TGTGCCAGCAGCGTTACCGGGAAAGGGAGGACAGATACGCAGTATTTT. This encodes CASSVTGKGRTDTQYF.

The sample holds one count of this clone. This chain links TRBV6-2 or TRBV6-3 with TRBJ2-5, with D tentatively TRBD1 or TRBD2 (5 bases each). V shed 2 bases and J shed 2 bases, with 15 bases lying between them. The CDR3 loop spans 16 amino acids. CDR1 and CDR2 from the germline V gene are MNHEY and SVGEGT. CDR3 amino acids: CASSYGKRGWQETQYF. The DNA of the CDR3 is TGTGCCAGCAGTTACGGGAAGAGGGGTTGGCAAGAGACCCAGTACTTC.

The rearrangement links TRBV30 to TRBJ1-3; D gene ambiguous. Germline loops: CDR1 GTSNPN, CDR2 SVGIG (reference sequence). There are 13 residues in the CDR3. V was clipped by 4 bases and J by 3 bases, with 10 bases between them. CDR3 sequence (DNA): TGTGCCTGGAAAGTCCGAGATGGAAACACCATATATTTT. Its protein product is CAWKVRDGNTIYF.